In this sample, the clone carrying this T cell receptor beta chain turned up a few times. Its antigen is unknown. The source of the sample is a study of blood T cells in healthy people across ages. Trimming removed 7 bases from V and 5 bases from J; junction bases left unmatched: 9. This CDR3 comprises 14 residues. Notes on the study in general: Age showed a roughly linear inverse relationship with TCR beta diversity per million T cells.

It was with a sample-barcoded 5' primer and a J-beta primer mix that a second PCR of about 7 to 12 cycles was run. One entry per CDR3 protein results from TCRdb running MiXCR on the 5' RACE reads. The sample carries under 800,000 distinct CDR3 sequences, roughly 41% recorded once. This clonotype originated in an older woman in good health. The sequenced sample consisted of blood. The rearrangement joins TRBV12-3 or TRBV12-4 to TRBJ1-1; 8 bases are a match to TRBD1. Here the CDR3 DNA reads TGTGCCAGCACCCTTACAGGGGGTAAGACTGAAGCTTTCTTT. It specifies CASTLTGGKTEAFF.